This T cell receptor (beta chain) was identified during a study of shared T cell receptors in the human thymus. Generated by immunoSEQ multiplex PCR, the TCRdb table keeps only in-frame clones and is missing some. The sample contains about 500,000 clones, about 80% of which appear only once. Germline lookup yields CDR1 MNHEY and CDR2 SMNVEV (reference sequence). V shed 5 bases and J 3 bases; nucleotides not matched to a gene: 9. The CDR3 is 15 amino acids. In this sample, this clone turned up a few times. The same sample was also used in a study of human thymus T cells.

Sequences were obtained from thymocytes. The chain recombines TRBV27 with TRBJ1-1; the match to TRBD1 covers 7 bases. This receptor was taken from a boy in the first two years of life with a congenital heart defect. DNA for the CDR3: TGTGCCAGCAGTGCGTACAGGGGAGGAGACACTGAAGCTTTCTTT. Amino acid sequence: CASSAYRGGDTEAFF.